The clone carrying this T cell receptor beta chain was recorded once. Enrolled through a virtual design, the participants were between 18 and 89 years of age and came from fewer than 30 US areas. Cohort placement rested on clinical history that participants reported themselves. The V segment lost 1 base and the J segment 9 bases; nucleotides outside the gene matches: 4. CDR1 is MDHEN and CDR2 is SYDVKM in the germline V gene. The CDR3 totals 15 residues. Here immunoSEQ multiplex PCR was the method, and the copy in TCRdb shows in-frame clones only, minus some. The repertoire holds about 310,000 clones, with 85% as singletons. The data belong to a study of blood T cell repertoires in COVID-19. Study context: Italy, Spain and the United States were the sources of the convalescent and acute COVID-19 samples. Nucleic acid was either cDNA or gDNA, and it came from T cells, B-cell-depleted T cells, or PBMCs.

This sequence originates from a woman in her twenties or thirties who had been exposed to COVID-19. The sequencing sample was made of PBMCs or T cells enriched from blood (not recorded which). This chain connects TRBV28 to TRBJ1-6, with 9 nucleotides matching TRBD1. The CDR3 coding sequence is TGTGCCAGCAGTTTATTGGACAGGGGCCGTTCACCCCTCCACTTT. Protein: CASSLLDRGRSPLHF.